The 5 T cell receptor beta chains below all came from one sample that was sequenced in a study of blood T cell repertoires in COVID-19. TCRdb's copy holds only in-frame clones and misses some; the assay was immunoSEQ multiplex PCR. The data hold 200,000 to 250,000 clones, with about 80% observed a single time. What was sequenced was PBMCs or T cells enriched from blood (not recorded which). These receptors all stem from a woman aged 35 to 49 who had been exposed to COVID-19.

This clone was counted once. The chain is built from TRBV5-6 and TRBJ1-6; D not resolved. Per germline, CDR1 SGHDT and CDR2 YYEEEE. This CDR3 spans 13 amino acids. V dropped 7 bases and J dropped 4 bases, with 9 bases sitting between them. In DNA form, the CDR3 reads TGTGCCAGCGCTGTGGCATATAATTCACCCCTCCACTTT. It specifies CASAVAYNSPLHF.

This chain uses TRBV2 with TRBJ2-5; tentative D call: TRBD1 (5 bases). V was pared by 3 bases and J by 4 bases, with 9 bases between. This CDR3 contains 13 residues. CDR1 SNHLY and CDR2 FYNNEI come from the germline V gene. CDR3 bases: TGTGCCAGCAGTGATGTGACAGTAGAGACCCAGTACTTC. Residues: CASSDVTVETQYF.

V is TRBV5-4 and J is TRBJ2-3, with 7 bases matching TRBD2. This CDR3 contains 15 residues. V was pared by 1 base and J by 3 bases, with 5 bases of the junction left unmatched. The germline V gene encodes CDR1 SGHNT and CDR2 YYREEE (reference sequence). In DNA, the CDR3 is TGTGCCAGCAGCTTGCAACGGGGGGTTACAGATACGCAGTATTTT. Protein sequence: CASSLQRGVTDTQYF.

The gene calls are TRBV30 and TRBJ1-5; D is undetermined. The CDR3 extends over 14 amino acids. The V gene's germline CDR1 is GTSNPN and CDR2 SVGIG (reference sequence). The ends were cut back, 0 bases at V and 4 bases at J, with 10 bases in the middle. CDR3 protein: CAWSVLGRNQPQHF. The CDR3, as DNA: TGTGCCTGGAGTGTACTAGGGCGGAATCAGCCCCAGCATTTT.

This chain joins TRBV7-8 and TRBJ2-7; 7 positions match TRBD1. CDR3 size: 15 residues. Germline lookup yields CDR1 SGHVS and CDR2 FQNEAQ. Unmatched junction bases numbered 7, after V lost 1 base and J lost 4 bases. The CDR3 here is CASSLVGGPTYEQYF. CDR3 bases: TGTGCCAGCAGCTTAGTAGGGGGCCCTACATACGAGCAGTACTTC.